This T cell receptor beta chain came from a study of cytomegalovirus exposure and HLA in healthy donors. Study conclusions and caveats: Cytomegalovirus association was assigned to approximately 160 TCR beta chains. With high specificity and sensitivity, the classifier reportedly diagnosed cytomegalovirus status.

Assay used: immunoSEQ multiplex PCR; TCRdb lists only in-frame clones, some missing. Here the sample spans 150,000 to 200,000 clones, 85% to 90% being singletons. Per the germline V gene, CDR1 is MNHEY and CDR2 is SVGAGI. There are 13 residues in the CDR3. Deletions cut 0 bases from V and 10 bases from J, with 12 bases between. This clone was detected only once. Antigen unknown. The source of this sequence is a man younger than 30 in good health and CMV-seronegative. Sequences were obtained from PBMCs. The gene calls are TRBV6-5 and TRBJ1-1; a possible D gene is TRBD1 (5 bases). The CDR3 DNA reads as TGTGCCAGCAGTTACTCGAGCAGGGAGGGAGCTTTCTTT. Translating it yields CASSYSSREGAFF.